The 20 T cell receptor beta chains listed next were all sequenced from one sample in a study of T cell responses to AZD1222 COVID-19 vaccine. The assay was immunoSEQ multiplex PCR, and TCRdb's table has in-frame clones only and misses some. The data contain some 84,000 clones, 86% of them singletons. Sequenced material: peripheral blood, taken on day 0 of AZD1222 vaccination. Every receptor here comes from an adult in good health.

The J gene is TRBJ1-1, the V gene TRBV19, with D unclear. Germline values: CDR1 LNHDA, CDR2 SQIVND (reference sequence). The length of the CDR3 is 14 residues. Trimming took 6 bases from V and 0 from J, leaving 11 bases between them. The CDR3 protein is CASRMDQMNTEAFF. The DNA for the CDR3 is TGTGCCAGTAGGATGGACCAGATGAACACTGAAGCTTTCTTT.

The chain couples TRBV5-5 to TRBJ2-1, with TRBD2 matching 8 bases. This CDR3 is built from 17 residues. Per germline, CDR1 SGHKS and CDR2 YYEKEE (reference sequence). With V trimmed by 5 bases and J by 0 bases, 10 bases remained unmatched. The CDR3 DNA reads TGTGCCAGCAGGCTCGGGGGGAGCGGGAGCTCCTACAATGAGCAGTTCTTC. It translates to CASRLGGSGSSYNEQFF.

The chain carries TRBV28 and TRBJ2-7; the D call may be TRBD1 or TRBD2 (5 bases each). CDR1 is MDHEN and CDR2 is SYDVKM in the germline V gene. V lost 6 bases to trimming and J lost 0 bases, with 12 bases between them. The CDR3 runs 14 residues. Here the CDR3 reads CASSPMGTSYEQYF. CDR3 nucleotide sequence: TGTGCCAGCAGCCCGATGGGGACCTCCTACGAGCAGTACTTC.

The chain uses TRBV7-9 and TRBJ2-5; no clear D gene. The CDR3 sequence is 11 residues long. CDR1 and CDR2 from the germline V gene are SEHNR and FQNEAQ (reference sequence). V was trimmed by 11 bases and J by 5 bases, leaving 12 bases between them. CDR3 coding DNA: TGTGCCCTAGGATCCAGGGAGACCCAGTACTTC. As protein: CALGSRETQYF.

This clone was seen a single time. The rearrangement links TRBV18 to TRBJ2-5; 9 bases align to TRBD2. V dropped 3 bases and J dropped 2; count of bases not matched to a gene: 7. The CDR3 has 16 residues. Germline V gene lookup returns CDR1 KGHSH and CDR2 LQKENI. The CDR3: CASSPLTSGKQETQYF. CDR3 coding DNA: TGTGCCAGCTCACCTTTGACTAGCGGAAAACAAGAGACCCAGTACTTC.

The CDR3 sequence is CASQFANGGLESGANVLTF. As DNA, the CDR3 is TGTGCAAGTCAGTTCGCAAATGGGGGCCTAGAATCTGGGGCCAACGTCCTGACTTTC. The V call is TRBV12-2, the J call TRBJ2-6; the tabulated D call, TRBD1, remains unverified against the DNA. TRBV12-2 is a documented pseudogene. This CDR3 spans 19 amino acids.

Here the CDR3 DNA reads TGTGCCAGCAGTGAAAGCTACAGGGCCAATGAGCAGTTCTTC. Its translation is CASSESYRANEQFF. V is TRBV6-4 and J is TRBJ2-1; D is possibly TRBD1 (6 bases). CDR1 and CDR2 (germline): MRHNA, SNTAGT. V was shortened by 3 bases and J by 6 bases, with 12 bases between the two germline ends. CDR3 size: 14 residues.

This sequence joins TRBV18 and TRBJ2-7; 7 nucleotides agree with TRBD1. Trimming removed 2 bases from V and 6 bases from J; junction bases left unmatched: 1. The CDR3 contains 12 residues. Germline V gene data show CDR1 as KGHSH and CDR2 as LQKENI. CDR3 protein: CASSPSGGEQYF. The CDR3 bases are TGTGCCAGCTCACCATCAGGGGGCGAGCAGTACTTC. Variable domain in full (rest from reference TRBV18 and TRBJ2-7): NAGVMQNPRHLVRRRGQEARLRCSPMKGHSHVYWYRQLPEEGLKFMVYLQKENIIDESGMPKERFSAEFPKEGPSILRIQQVVRGDSAAYFCASSPSGGEQYFGPGTRLTVT.

Written as DNA, the CDR3 is TGTGCCAGCAGTAAAGACGGGAGAGACTACGAGCAGTACTTC. Translating it yields CASSKDGRDYEQYF. This chain links TRBV3-1 (or the pseudogene TRBV3-2) with TRBJ2-7, with D perhaps TRBD2 (6 bases). Germline CDR1 and CDR2: LGHDT and YNNKEL (reference sequence). The CDR3 runs 14 residues. V was trimmed by 6 bases and J by 3 bases, leaving 15 bases between them.

The sample holds one count of this clone. V gene TRBV19 combines with J gene TRBJ2-2; TRBD2 aligns across 8 bases. Germline CDR1 LNHDA, CDR2 SQIVND (reference sequence). The CDR3 length is 16 residues. After removal of 5 bases from V and 5 bases from J, the junction contained 10 bases not matched to a gene. As DNA, the CDR3 is TGTGCCAGTAGTCTTAGCGGGACCCGAAGGACCGGGGAGCTGTTTTTT. This translates into CASSLSGTRRTGELFF. Full variable domain (rest looked up from reference TRBV19 and TRBJ2-2): DGGITQSPKYLFRKEGQNVTLSCEQNLNHDAMYWYRQDPGQGLRLIYYSQIVNDFQKGDIAEGYSVSREKKESFPLTVTSAQKNPTAFYLCASSLSGTRRTGELFFGEGSRLTVL.

The chain combines TRBV9 with TRBJ2-1; TRBD1 or TRBD2 may be the D gene (5 bases each). Germline V gene data show CDR1 as SGDLS and CDR2 as YYNGEE. V lost 0 bases, J lost 11 bases, and 12 bases lay in between. CDR3 length: 13 residues. The CDR3 region is CASSVELGDQQFF. CDR3 nucleotides: TGTGCCAGCAGCGTAGAGCTCGGGGACCAGCAGTTCTTC.

This clone came up a few times. The rearrangement joins TRBV19 to TRBJ1-5, with a weak D call TRBD1 (5 bases). V was clipped by 5 bases and J by 5 bases, with 19 bases between them. CDR1 LNHDA and CDR2 SQIVND come from the germline V gene (reference sequence). The CDR3 covers 16 residues. The CDR3 region is CASSPHTGWGDQPQHF. The CDR3 DNA sequence: TGTGCCAGTAGTCCTCACACCGGTTGGGGGGATCAGCCCCAGCATTTT.

Only a few counts were recorded for this clone. The chain couples TRBV2 to TRBJ1-4; a weak D match, TRBD1 (5 bases). Trimming took 4 bases from V and 5 from J, leaving 17 bases between them. Germline-derived CDR1 and CDR2 are SNHLY and FYNNEI. This CDR3 region has 16 residues. The CDR3, as DNA: TGTGCCAGCAGTGCGGGGGGAATGAGAGGCAATGAAAAACTGTTTTTT. It encodes CASSAGGMRGNEKLFF.

The V and J genes are TRBV18 and TRBJ1-2, with no clear D. This CDR3 has 13 residues. Germline V gives CDR1 KGHSH, CDR2 LQKENI. The V end lost 3 bases, the J end lost 3 bases, and 8 bases lay between the germline ends. CDR3 loop: CASSPSGDYGYTF. The DNA for the CDR3 is TGTGCCAGCTCACCTTCCGGGGACTATGGCTACACCTTC.

This rearrangement joins TRBV19 to TRBJ2-1; TRBD1 matches at 7 bases. The CDR3 runs 14 residues. The V segment lost 3 bases and the J segment 1 base; nucleotides outside the gene matches: 0. Germline CDR1 reads LNHDA; CDR2 reads SQIVND (reference sequence). The chain's CDR3 is CASSMGQSYNEQFF. The CDR3 DNA follows: TGTGCCAGTAGTATGGGACAGTCCTACAATGAGCAGTTCTTC.

V gene TRBV10-3 combines with J gene TRBJ2-1, with 11 bases aligning to TRBD2. Trimming took 0 bases from V and 5 from J; bases not matched to a gene: 3. Germline assignment: CDR1 ENHRY and CDR2 SYGVKD. The length of the CDR3 is 16 residues. CDR3 nucleotides: TGTGCCATCAGTGAGTCGACTAGCGGGACCAACAATGAGCAGTTCTTC. This codes for CAISESTSGTNNEQFF.

J is TRBJ2-1 and V is TRBV4-1, with D perhaps being TRBD1 or TRBD2 (5 bases each). From germline, CDR1 is MGHRA and CDR2 YSYEKL. V was pared by 0 bases and J by 0 bases, with 12 bases between. The CDR3 contains 17 residues. In DNA, the CDR3 is TGCGCCAGCAGCCAAGATGGGGGTTTTGGCTCCTACAATGAGCAGTTCTTC. Translating it yields CASSQDGGFGSYNEQFF.

The chain couples TRBV27 to TRBJ2-7; 14 nucleotides agree with TRBD2. Germline values: CDR1 MNHEY, CDR2 SMNVEV (reference sequence). Trimming took 4 bases from V and 6 from J; bases not matched to a gene: 5. CDR3 length: 15 amino acids. CDR3 protein: CASSWGLAGASEQYF. The CDR3 DNA follows: TGTGCCAGCAGTTGGGGACTAGCGGGAGCCAGCGAGCAGTACTTC.

The chain carries TRBV28 and TRBJ2-3; TRBD2 might be the D (5 bases). The ends were cut back, 3 bases at V and 6 bases at J, with 7 bases in the middle. Germline CDR1 is MDHEN and CDR2 is SYDVKM. The CDR3 is 12 residues long. CDR3 residues: CASSLRADTQYF. The DNA for the CDR3 is TGTGCCAGCAGTTTGAGGGCGGATACGCAGTATTTT. Full variable domain (rest looked up from reference TRBV28 and TRBJ2-3): DVKVTQSSRYLVKRTGEKVFLECVQDMDHENMFWYRQDPGLGLRLIYFSYDVKMKEKGDIPEGYSVSREKKERFSLILESASTNQTSMYLCASSLRADTQYFGPGTRLTVL.

The count of this clone is one. This rearrangement joins TRBV11-2 to TRBJ2-7, with TRBD2 as a possible D gene (5 bases). CDR3 length: 15 residues. Trimming took 5 bases from V and 4 from J, leaving 18 bases between them. From germline, CDR1 is SGHAT and CDR2 FQNNGV. The CDR3 DNA reads as TGTGCCAGCAGCCCCCGGGTAGGTGGAGGTTACGAGCAGTACTTC. Translation gives CASSPRVGGGYEQYF.